Following are 21 T cell receptor beta chains from one sample sequenced in a study of graft-versus-host responses after intestinal transplantation. The assay was immunoSEQ multiplex PCR, and TCRdb's table has in-frame clones only and misses some. Seen here are tens of thousands of clones, around 91% observed once, and the top ten hold over 0.08%. These receptors have no identified antigens. The sequenced sample was unstimulated CD4+ T cells sorted from spleen or lymph node cells, obtained before intestinal transplant. Receptors were obtained from a human donor who received an intestinal transplant.

The gene calls are TRBV9 and TRBJ1-1, with D possibly being TRBD1 (5 bases). V was cut by 0 bases and J by 0 bases, with 12 bases left in between. CDR3 length: 16 residues. Germline V CDR1 and CDR2: SGDLS, YYNGEE. The chain's CDR3 is CASSVATTALNTEAFF. Here the CDR3 DNA reads TGTGCCAGCAGCGTAGCCACGACAGCCCTGAACACTGAAGCTTTCTTT.

The rearrangement links TRBV19 to TRBJ2-3; TRBD2 agrees at 8 bases. This CDR3 is built from 16 residues. The trim removed 2 bases at V and 0 bases at J, leaving 4 bases unmatched. Germline V gene lookup returns CDR1 LNHDA and CDR2 SQIVND (reference sequence). The CDR3 nucleotides are TGTGCCAGTAGTATATCGGGGGGGCCTAGCACAGATACGCAGTATTTT. As protein: CASSISGGPSTDTQYF.

The chain links TRBV4-1 to TRBJ2-7, with D uncertain. V gave up 2 bases and J gave up 3 bases, with 11 bases separating them. The CDR3 contains 14 residues. CDR1 is MGHRA and CDR2 is YSYEKL in the germline V gene. Here the CDR3 DNA reads TGCGCCAGCAGCCAAACCACAGAAATCTACGAGCAGTACTTC. This translates into CASSQTTEIYEQYF.

The table lists this clone with a few counts. J is TRBJ1-1 and V is TRBV27, with a possible D match to TRBD1 (6 bases). This CDR3 has 15 residues. V lost 2 bases to trimming and J lost 3 bases, with 13 bases between them. Germline V CDR1 and CDR2: MNHEY, SMNVEV (reference sequence). The CDR3 DNA reads TGTGCCAGCAGTTTAAAAGACCAGGGGTACACTGAAGCTTTCTTT. It yields the protein CASSLKDQGYTEAFF.

In its sample, this clone was seen a few times. The rearrangement joins TRBV10-1 to TRBJ1-6; D might be TRBD1 (6 bases). V was clipped by 2 bases and J by 0 bases, with 17 bases between them. CDR3 length: 19 residues. Germline CDR1 is WNHNN and CDR2 is SYGVQD (reference sequence). CDR3 loop: CASSEGEGRGSSYNSPLHF. DNA of the CDR3: TGCGCCAGCAGTGAGGGGGAGGGCAGGGGAAGCTCCTATAATTCACCCCTCCACTTT.

This clone has more than one count but fewer than ten. V and J are TRBV6-6 and TRBJ1-1; TRBD1 aligns across 7 bases. Trimming at V came to 4 bases and at J to 1 base, leaving 6 bases not matched to a gene. The CDR3 is 15 amino acids. Germline-derived CDR1 and CDR2 are MNHNY and SVGAGI (reference sequence). The CDR3 nucleotides are TGTGCCAGCAGTTCAGGATGGACAGGGAACACTGAAGCTTTCTTT. Translation gives CASSSGWTGNTEAFF.

The CDR3 coding sequence is TGTGCCAGCAGCCCGATATATCGCGGAATCTACGAGCAGTACTTC. Amino acid sequence: CASSPIYRGIYEQYF. The chain joins TRBV11-2 to TRBJ2-7, with unresolved D. This CDR3 comprises 15 residues. CDR1 is SGHAT and CDR2 is FQNNGV in the germline V gene. V was pared by 5 bases and J by 3 bases, with 17 bases between. The variable domain in full, completed from reference TRBV11-2 and TRBJ2-7, reads EAGVAQSPRYKIIEKRQSVAFWCNPISGHATLYWYQQILGQGPKLLIQFQNNGVVDDSQLPKDRFSAERLKGVDSTLKIQPAKLEDSAVYLCASSPIYRGIYEQYFGPGTRLTVT.

V gene TRBV7-9 combines with J gene TRBJ1-4; tentative D call: TRBD1 (6 bases). V was pared by 3 bases and J by 4 bases, with 12 bases between. The CDR3 is 15 residues long. Germline V gene data show CDR1 as SEHNR and CDR2 as FQNEAQ (reference sequence). CDR3 loop: CASSFRGARNEKLFF. The CDR3 DNA is TGTGCCAGCAGCTTCCGGGGGGCTCGTAATGAAAAACTGTTTTTT.

This chain uses TRBV5-8 with TRBJ2-3, with 16 nucleotides matching TRBD2. The CDR3 is made up of 16 amino acids. J was trimmed by 5 bases and V by 4 bases; bases with no gene match: 4. Germline V gene data show CDR1 as SGHTS and CDR2 as YDEGEE. The DNA of the CDR3 is TGTGCCAGCAGCCAGGGACTAGCGGGGGGGAAAGATACGCAGTATTTT. Translated, it gives CASSQGLAGGKDTQYF.

The genes are TRBV4-3 and TRBJ2-5; the D is unclear. With 1 base removed from V and 5 bases from J, the gap between germline ends came to 8 bases. The CDR3 is 13 residues long. Germline V gene data show CDR1 as LGHNA and CDR2 as YSLEER. The CDR3 DNA reads as TGCGCCAGCAGCCAAGCGACACGGGAGACCCAGTACTTC. This gives the protein CASSQATRETQYF.

This clone was recorded once. The chain combines TRBV19 with TRBJ1-6; weak D call: TRBD1 (5 bases). In germline, CDR1 is LNHDA, CDR2 SQIVND (reference sequence). Trimming shortened V by 1 base and J by 10 bases, and 17 bases separated the two germline ends. This CDR3 comprises 16 residues. The chain's CDR3 is CASSIAQGTMGSPLHF. DNA for the CDR3: TGTGCCAGTAGTATAGCCCAGGGCACTATGGGCTCACCCCTCCACTTT.

The chain links TRBV9 to TRBJ2-7; possibly TRBD2 for D (5 bases). V lost 4 bases, J lost 4 bases, and 27 bases lay in between. CDR3 length: 18 residues. CDR1 is SGDLS, CDR2 YYNGEE, per germline. In DNA, the CDR3 is TGTGCCAGCAGCCCACCCGGGCTTACGATTCGAGAGGGATACGAGCAGTACTTC. Protein product: CASSPPGLTIREGYEQYF.

The genes are TRBV5-1 and TRBJ1-4, with D possibly TRBD1 on 5 matching bases. Germline V lookup: CDR1 SGHRS, CDR2 YFSETQ. There are 13 residues in the CDR3. Deletions cut 7 bases from V and 3 bases from J, with 10 bases between. The CDR3 DNA reads TGCGCCAGCTCCCAGGGCCCTAATGAAAAACTGTTTTTT. Residues: CASSQGPNEKLFF. The full variable domain, rest sourced from reference TRBV5-1 and TRBJ1-4, is KAGVTQTPRYLIKTRGQQVTLSCSPISGHRSVSWYQQTPGQGLQFLFEYFSETQRNKGNFPGRFSGRQFSNSRSEMNVSTLELGDSALYLCASSQGPNEKLFFGSGTQLSVL.

V gene TRBV11-2 combines with J gene TRBJ2-7; TRBD1 matches 12 bases. Trimming took 2 bases from V and 4 from J; bases not matched to a gene: 6. The CDR3 spans 16 residues. Per germline, CDR1 SGHAT and CDR2 FQNNGV. The CDR3 here is CASSLSGTGGLYEQYF. For the CDR3, the DNA is TGTGCCAGCAGCTTATCCGGGACAGGGGGCTTATACGAGCAGTACTTC.

J is TRBJ1-6 and V is TRBV6-6, with D possibly being TRBD1 (5 bases). Germline loops: CDR1 MNHNY, CDR2 SVGAGI (reference sequence). Trimming cost V 8 bases and J 8 bases, with 13 bases left between them. The CDR3 totals 13 residues. CDR3 in DNA: TGTGCCAGCGTAACAGGTTTGGATTCACCCCTCCACTTT. It codes for CASVTGLDSPLHF.

The chain employs TRBV29-1 and TRBJ2-3; a possible D gene is TRBD2 (5 bases). Germline values: CDR1 SQVTM, CDR2 ANQGSEA. V was cut by 5 bases and J by 2 bases, with 11 bases left in between. The CDR3 runs 13 residues. The CDR3 sequence: CSVKTTTTDTQYF. CDR3 sequence (DNA): TGCAGCGTTAAGACTACCACCACAGATACGCAGTATTTT.

This clone was observed a single time. The chain couples TRBV9 to TRBJ1-2; the match to TRBD1 covers 10 bases. The CDR3 loop spans 17 amino acids. Germline V gene data show CDR1 as SGDLS and CDR2 as YYNGEE. After removal of 3 bases from V and 5 bases from J, the junction contained 13 bases not matched to a gene. The CDR3 DNA reads as TGTGCCAGCAGCGCGACAGGGGGCGAAATAATGGGGTATGGCTACACCTTC. Translation gives CASSATGGEIMGYGYTF.

This chain's CDR3 is CASSETAPYEQYF. The CDR3 nucleotides are TGTGCCAGCAGTGAAACAGCCCCCTACGAGCAGTACTTC. This sequence joins TRBV28 and TRBJ2-7; the D is unclear. V lost 5 bases to trimming and J lost 2 bases, with 10 bases between them. The CDR3 is 13 residues long. Germline CDR1 and CDR2: MDHEN and SYDVKM. Combining the CDR3 with reference TRBV28 and TRBJ2-7 gives the whole variable domain DVKVTQSSRYLVKRTGEKVFLECVQDMDHENMFWYRQDPGLGLRLIYFSYDVKMKEKGDIPEGYSVSREKKERFSLILESASTNQTSMYLCASSETAPYEQYFGPGTRLTVT.

The chain employs TRBV7-9 and TRBJ2-3, with D perhaps matching TRBD1 (5 bases). Germline V CDR1 and CDR2: SEHNR, FQNEAQ (reference sequence). This CDR3 is 14 amino acids long. V gave up 5 bases and J gave up 3 bases, with 12 bases separating them. The DNA of the CDR3 is TGTGCCAGCAGCCGTACATCAGGGACAGATACGCAGTATTTT. Translating gives CASSRTSGTDTQYF.

The chain combines TRBV4-1 with TRBJ2-7; TRBD2 agrees at 9 bases. This CDR3 contains 18 residues. The V segment lost 0 bases and the J segment 6 bases; nucleotides outside the gene matches: 15. Germline lookup yields CDR1 MGHRA and CDR2 YSYEKL. CDR3: CASSQDGIGRGGLGEQYF. The CDR3 region has the DNA TGCGCCAGCAGCCAAGATGGGATTGGGCGGGGGGGCCTGGGCGAGCAGTACTTC.

The chain couples TRBV5-1 to TRBJ2-1; the D gene is possibly TRBD2 (7 bases). This CDR3 is 16 amino acids long. The germline V gene encodes CDR1 SGHRS and CDR2 YFSETQ. V was trimmed by 4 bases and J by 3 bases, leaving 17 bases between them. Here the CDR3 reads CASSPQGGAVYNEQFF. For the CDR3, the DNA is TGCGCCAGCAGCCCCCAAGGGGGGGCGGTCTACAATGAGCAGTTCTTC.